The 24 T cell receptor beta chains in this list originate from one sample, sequenced in a study of blood T cells in healthy people across ages. A second PCR of about 7 to 12 cycles used a sample-barcoded 5' primer and a J-beta primer mix. TCRdb analysed the 5' RACE reads with MiXCR anew, one entry per CDR3 protein. In the table there are about 1.8 million distinct CDR3 sequences, about 50% of which are singletons. The material sequenced was blood. These receptors were taken from a woman aged 40 to 49 in good health.

This clonotype occurred a few times. This chain joins TRBV7-2 and TRBJ2-7; TRBD1 matches 7 bases. CDR1 SGHTA and CDR2 FQGNSA come from the germline V gene. Germline trimming cut 5 bases from V and 9 bases from J; bases unmatched to any gene: 7. The CDR3 has 12 residues. The CDR3 region has the DNA TGTGCCAGCAGCCCCAGAGGGGGCGCGCAGTACTTC. This sequence encodes CASSPRGGAQYF.

Of note for this clonotype: Mismatch with germline at one junction end may stem from a read error. The gene calls are TRBV7-7 and TRBJ2-3; D not resolved. Germline V gene data show CDR1 as SSHAT and CDR2 as FNYEAQ (reference sequence). The CDR3 is 13 residues long. CDR3 protein: CASSLEIADTQYF. For the CDR3, the DNA is TGTGCTAGCAGCCTAGAAATTGCAGATACGCAGTATTTT.

The chain recombines TRBV6-1 with TRBJ2-7, with D perhaps matching TRBD1 (5 bases). V was trimmed by 2 bases and J by 7 bases, leaving 15 bases between them. CDR3 length: 14 residues. CDR1 and CDR2 (germline): MNHNS, SASEGT. The DNA for the CDR3 is TGTGCCAGCAGTGAACAGGGTATCTACAATGAGCAGTACTTC. This translates into CASSEQGIYNEQYF.

The chain employs TRBV4-3 and TRBJ1-2; perhaps TRBD1 as D (6 bases). Germline CDR1 is LGHNA and CDR2 is YSLEER. Trimming took off 0 bases at V and 8 bases at J, with 13 bases between the two ends. This CDR3 is 14 amino acids long. CDR3 DNA sequence: TGCGCCAGCAGCCAAGACAGGGGTTATCGGGGCTACACCTTC. Amino acid sequence: CASSQDRGYRGYTF.

This chain connects TRBV6-6 to TRBJ2-3; unclear D gene. V was shortened by 4 bases and J by 0 bases, with 11 bases between the two germline ends. The CDR3 spans 15 residues. Germline assignment: CDR1 MNHNY and CDR2 SVGAGI (reference sequence). In DNA, the CDR3 is TGTGCCAGCAGTTTCAAGAACCCTAGCACAGATACGCAGTATTTT. Its protein is CASSFKNPSTDTQYF.

This clonotype was seen more than once but under ten times. This chain uses TRBV6-2 or TRBV6-3 with TRBJ2-7; D is possibly TRBD1 (6 bases). The CDR3 runs 15 residues. Germline CDR1 MNHEY, CDR2 SVGEGT. The ends were cut back, 6 bases at V and 5 bases at J, with 20 bases in the middle. The CDR3 region has the DNA TGTGCCAGCAGCTACAGGACAGCGGCATTGAACGAGCAGTACTTC. Translated, it gives CASSYRTAALNEQYF.

The rearrangement uses TRBV6-6 and TRBJ1-5, with unresolved D. Germline V gives CDR1 MNHNY, CDR2 SVGAGI (reference sequence). Trimming cost V 0 bases and J 0 bases, with 6 bases left between them. The CDR3 has 15 residues. In nucleotides, the CDR3 is TGTGCCAGCAGTTACTCAAACCGTAGCAATCAGCCCCAGCATTTT. Amino acid sequence: CASSYSNRSNQPQHF.

Regarding this clonotype: The junction differs from germline at one of its ends, possibly a read error. The gene calls are TRBV4-1 and TRBJ1-2; D not resolved. Germline V gene sequence: CDR1 MGHRA, CDR2 YSYEKL. This CDR3 is built from 13 residues. For the CDR3, the DNA is TGCGCCAGCAGCCAAGATGGTAGAGGTGGCAACACCTTC. Amino acid sequence: CASSQDGRGGNTF.

This clonotype came up a few times. CDR3 in amino acids: CASCPVRGADTQYF. The CDR3, as DNA: TGTGCCAGCTGCCCCGTGCGGGGGGCGGATACGCAGTATTTT. The rearrangement joins TRBV6-6 to TRBJ2-3; 8 positions match TRBD2. Germline V CDR1 and CDR2: MNHNY, SVGAGI (reference sequence). The CDR3 has 14 residues. V lost 8 bases and J lost 6; bases outside the gene matches: 10.

This clonotype has just a few counts. The rearrangement joins TRBV6-2 or TRBV6-3 to TRBJ2-7, with 10 bases fitting TRBD2. The CDR3 contains 15 residues. CDR1 is MNHEY, CDR2 SVGEGT, per germline. Unmatched junction bases numbered 3, after V lost 1 base and J lost 3 bases. CDR3 in DNA: TGTGCCAGCAGTTACTGGACTAGCGGTTTCTACGAGCAGTACTTC. Protein sequence: CASSYWTSGFYEQYF.

There are a few counts of this clonotype. J is TRBJ2-1 and V is TRBV7-2, with TRBD1 matching 7 bases. CDR1 and CDR2 from the germline V gene are SGHTA and FQGNSA. There are 13 residues in the CDR3. With 5 bases clipped from V and 10 bases from J, the junction kept 8 bases outside the gene matches. The CDR3 nucleotides read TGTGCCAGCAGCGTAGGGGGCGTTCGAGAGCAGTTCTTC. It yields the protein CASSVGGVREQFF.

The chain is built from TRBV28 and TRBJ1-6; D remains unclear. The germline V gene has CDR1 MDHEN and CDR2 SYDVKM. V was shortened by 7 bases and J by 0 bases, with 10 bases between the two germline ends. The CDR3 length is 15 residues. CDR3 nucleotide sequence: TGTGCCAGCACTGACACGAGCTCCTATAATTCACCCCTCCACTTT. Translated, it gives CASTDTSSYNSPLHF.

The chain couples TRBV20-1 to TRBJ1-5, with unresolved D. The CDR3 contains 11 residues. Germline CDR1 DFQATT, CDR2 SNEGSKA (reference sequence). Trimming cost V 3 bases and J 5 bases, with 5 bases left between them. The CDR3 region is CSASWDQPQHF. CDR3 sequence (DNA): TGCAGTGCTAGCTGGGATCAGCCCCAGCATTTT.

The chain is built from TRBV7-2 and TRBJ2-1; 9 bases match TRBD2. Trimming at V came to 9 bases and at J to 9 bases, leaving 12 bases not matched to a gene. Germline-derived CDR1 and CDR2 are SGHTA and FQGNSA. The CDR3 is made up of 14 amino acids. CDR3 amino acids: CARLRTSATGEQFF. Written as DNA, the CDR3 is TGTGCCAGGTTACGGACTAGCGCGACCGGTGAGCAGTTCTTC.

This clonotype has a handful of counts. The chain links TRBV12-3 or TRBV12-4 to TRBJ2-5; 8 nucleotides align to TRBD2. CDR3 length: 13 residues. Losses at the gene ends were 6 bases for V and 3 bases for J; bases not matched to a gene: 3. For the CDR3, the DNA is TGTGCCAGCAGACGGGGACTAGAAGAGACCCAGTACTTC. It encodes CASRRGLEETQYF.

The rearrangement uses TRBV19 and TRBJ2-1, with D perhaps given as TRBD1 or TRBD2 (5 bases each). The CDR3 is 18 amino acids. V was trimmed by 3 bases and J by 7 bases, leaving 25 bases between them. Germline V gene data show CDR1 as LNHDA and CDR2 as SQIVND (reference sequence). CDR3 sequence (DNA): TGTGCCAGTAGTATTCCCCCGAGGGGACCCGAATCTCGGAATGAGCAGTTCTTC. It translates to CASSIPPRGPESRNEQFF.

This clonotype appeared a few times. The chain links TRBV4-3 to TRBJ2-4; D is possibly TRBD2 (6 bases). The V end was cut by 0 bases, the J end by 1 base, with 13 bases between. Germline assignment: CDR1 LGHNA and CDR2 YSLEER. The CDR3 is made up of 17 amino acids. The CDR3 sequence is CASSQENFGGAKNIQYF. CDR3 nucleotides: TGCGCCAGCAGCCAAGAAAATTTCGGAGGGGCCAAAAACATTCAGTACTTC.

The genes are TRBV5-4 and TRBJ2-3; 12 positions agree with TRBD2. This CDR3 has 15 residues. The germline gives CDR1 SGHNT, CDR2 YYREEE (reference sequence). The V segment lost 3 bases and the J segment 5 bases; nucleotides outside the gene matches: 4. CDR3 coding DNA: TGTGCCAGCAGCTCCCTAGCGGGGGGGGAAGATACGCAGTATTTT. Translating it yields CASSSLAGGEDTQYF.

This clonotype was seen just once. The chain recombines TRBV5-4 with TRBJ2-5, with TRBD1 matching 9 bases. TRBJ2-7 matches the DNA end more closely, so the J call is doubtful. Looked up from germline, CDR1 is SGHNT and CDR2 is YYREEE (reference sequence). This CDR3 contains 14 residues. CDR3 region: CASSLRTGVGEQYF. Written as DNA, the CDR3 is TGTGCCAGCAGCCTGCGGACAGGGGTGGGCGAGCAGTACTTC.

This chain joins TRBV20-1 and TRBJ2-1; TRBD2 aligns across 12 bases. CDR1 is DFQATT, CDR2 SNEGSKA, per germline (reference sequence). The CDR3 has 12 amino acids. The CDR3, as DNA: TGCAGCCTAGCGGGGGGGGACAATGAGCAGTTCTTC. Its translation: CSLAGGDNEQFF.

The chain recombines TRBV28 with TRBJ2-7; 8 bases align to TRBD2. The CDR3 has 15 residues. Germline CDR1 reads MDHEN; CDR2 reads SYDVKM. The trim removed 9 bases at V and 0 bases at J, leaving 10 bases unmatched. CDR3 nucleotide sequence: TGTGCCAGTAGGGTAGGCGGGGGGAGCTCCTACGAGCAGTACTTC. It yields the protein CASRVGGGSSYEQYF.

This chain uses TRBV28 with TRBJ2-5, with D possibly being TRBD1 or TRBD2 (5 bases each). The CDR3 has 14 amino acids. The ends were cut back, 5 bases at V and 3 bases at J, with 13 bases in the middle. Germline lookup yields CDR1 MDHEN and CDR2 SYDVKM. CDR3 amino acids: CASSPGGKEETQYF. CDR3 in DNA: TGTGCCAGCAGTCCTGGGGGAAAAGAAGAGACCCAGTACTTC.

Regarding this clonotype: A junction boundary mismatches the germline segment, possibly from a read error. This chain uses TRBV4-3 with TRBJ1-4, with D unresolved. Germline V CDR1 and CDR2: LGHNA, YSLEER. There are 13 residues in the CDR3. As DNA, the CDR3 is TGCGCCAGCAGCCAGCTGCTTAATGAAGAACTGTTTTTT. This translates into CASSQLLNEELFF.

This chain connects TRBV4-2 to TRBJ2-3, with no clear D. With 0 bases removed from V and 7 bases from J, the gap between germline ends came to 5 bases. Per germline, CDR1 LGHNA and CDR2 YNFKEQ. The CDR3 runs 12 residues. CDR3 in DNA: TGTGCCAGCAGCCAAGACTCTCATACGCAGTATTTT. It specifies CASSQDSHTQYF.